These 31 T cell receptor beta chains originate from one sample sequenced in a study of OX40 agonist ivuxolimab in advanced cancers. The protocol was immunoSEQ multiplex PCR, while the TCRdb copy is restricted to in-frame clones and leaves out a portion. The sample has about 73,000 clones, 90% seen once; the top ten hold about 0.51%. The sample here was CD4+ or CD8+ T cells sorted from blood, taken in a trial of the OX40 agonist ivuxolimab. The receptors come from an adult with an advanced solid tumor such as melanoma, head and neck, liver or kidney cancer.

This clone was observed once. The chain carries TRBV6-6 and TRBJ2-1, with 9 bases fitting TRBD2. CDR1 and CDR2 (germline): MNHNY, SVGAGI (reference sequence). CDR3 length equals 13 residues. With 10 bases clipped from V and 5 bases from J, the junction kept 6 bases outside the gene matches. This CDR3 is CAIRPSGDNEQFF. The CDR3 DNA follows: TGTGCCATCCGGCCTAGCGGGGACAATGAGCAGTTCTTC.

With regard to this clone: One end of the junction fails to match germline, which may point to a read error. V usage is TRBV5-8 and J usage is TRBJ2-5, with D possibly matching TRBD1 (5 bases). This CDR3 spans 14 amino acids. Germline lookup yields CDR1 SGHTS and CDR2 YDEGEE. Written as DNA, the CDR3 is TGTGCCAGCAGTTACCGACAGAGGCAAGCGACCCAGTACTTC. Translating it yields CASSYRQRQATQYF.

The rearrangement uses TRBV7-9 and TRBJ2-6; D remains ambiguous. V lost 4 bases and J lost 4, with 5 bases in between. The germline V gene has CDR1 SEHNR and CDR2 FQNEAQ (reference sequence). The CDR3 is 13 residues long. CDR3 sequence (DNA): TGTGCCAGCAGCTCAAGGGGGGCCAACGTCCTGACTTTC. This codes for CASSSRGANVLTF.

This chain uses TRBV11-1 with TRBJ1-1; 9 bases match TRBD1. Germline CDR1 and CDR2: SGHAT and FQDESV (reference sequence). Unmatched junction bases numbered 10, after V lost 5 bases and J lost 0 bases. This CDR3 is 17 amino acids long. CDR3 protein: CASSPLDRGGMNTEAFF. The CDR3, as DNA: TGTGCCAGCAGCCCACTCGACAGGGGGGGCATGAACACTGAAGCTTTCTTT.

The J gene is TRBJ2-5, the V gene TRBV5-4, with 10 bases lining up with TRBD2. CDR1 and CDR2 from the germline V gene are SGHNT and YYREEE (reference sequence). J gave up 5 bases and V 1 base, and 8 bases lay outside the gene matches. The length of the CDR3 is 16 residues. The DNA for the CDR3 is TGTGCCAGCAGCTTGTTGCTAGCGGGAGTTGGGGAGACCCAGTACTTC. It yields the protein CASSLLLAGVGETQYF.

This chain joins TRBV29-1 and TRBJ2-2, with D unresolved. CDR3 length equals 14 residues. Germline lookup yields CDR1 SQVTM and CDR2 ANQGSEA. V was clipped by 7 bases and J by 4 bases, with 16 bases between them. The CDR3 loop reads CSARITVTTGELFF. In DNA, the CDR3 is TGCAGCGCCAGAATCACAGTAACCACCGGGGAGCTGTTTTTT.

The gene calls are TRBV4-3 and TRBJ2-1, with 11 bases matching TRBD2. The CDR3 extends over 15 amino acids. Germline lookup yields CDR1 LGHNA and CDR2 YSLEER. V dropped 4 bases and J dropped 7; count of bases not matched to a gene: 6. The CDR3 coding sequence is TGCGCCAGCAGCCCCCGGACTAGCGGGCTGAATGAGCAGTTCTTC. It encodes CASSPRTSGLNEQFF.

The chain uses TRBV29-1 and TRBJ2-2; D unresolved. Germline CDR1 and CDR2: SQVTM and ANQGSEA. The CDR3 sequence is 14 residues long. V was pared by 4 bases and J by 2 bases, with 11 bases between. The CDR3 sequence is CSVVWVPNTGELFF. The CDR3 DNA reads as TGCAGCGTTGTCTGGGTACCCAACACCGGGGAGCTGTTTTTT.

The chain has TRBV2 and TRBJ1-6; possible D gene TRBD1, 5 bases. The length of the CDR3 is 13 residues. V lost 8 bases and J lost 7, with 12 bases in between. Germline V gives CDR1 SNHLY, CDR2 FYNNEI. The CDR3 spells CASREGLNSPLHF. DNA of the CDR3: TGTGCCAGCCGGGAGGGGCTGAATTCACCCCTCCACTTT.

CDR3: CASSLELAGGGTQYF. The DNA for the CDR3 is TGTGCCAGCAGCTTAGAGCTAGCGGGAGGGGGTACGCAGTATTTT. The rearrangement uses TRBV7-2 and TRBJ2-3; TRBD2 matches 12 bases. Germline V CDR1 and CDR2: SGHTA, FQGNSA. The CDR3 runs 15 residues. The V gene end was trimmed by 1 base and the J gene end by 8 bases; junction bases not matched to a gene: 4.

The chain couples TRBV7-3 to TRBJ1-3; 8 bases line up with TRBD1. This CDR3 is 14 amino acids long. After removal of 4 bases from V and 7 bases from J, the junction contained 6 bases not matched to a gene. CDR1 is SGHTA and CDR2 is FQGTGA in the germline V gene. In DNA form, the CDR3 reads TGTGCCAGCAGCTCCGGACAGGGTTCGAACACCATATATTTT. Protein sequence: CASSSGQGSNTIYF.

A note on this clone: The junction shows a germline mismatch at one end, possibly a read error. The CDR3 nucleotides are TGCAGCGTCGAAGCACCGGGACAGGCGCTCCTCTCTGGAAACACCATATATTTT. Translated, it gives CSVEAPGQALLSGNTIYF. This chain connects TRBV29-1 to TRBJ1-3; 8 bases are a match to TRBD1. The length of the CDR3 is 18 residues. Germline V gene lookup returns CDR1 SQVTM and CDR2 ANQGSEA.

The chain carries TRBV9 and TRBJ2-1; D call uncertain. Between the trimmed V and J ends, which lost 0 bases and 3 bases, there was a span of 10 bases. This CDR3 is 15 amino acids long. The germline V gene has CDR1 SGDLS and CDR2 YYNGEE. Here the CDR3 DNA reads TGTGCCAGCAGCGTAGCTTGGGCTTTCTACAATGAGCAGTTCTTC. Encoded protein: CASSVAWAFYNEQFF.

V gene TRBV19 combines with J gene TRBJ2-7, with D perhaps TRBD1 (6 bases). This CDR3 spans 15 amino acids. The germline V gene encodes CDR1 LNHDA and CDR2 SQIVND (reference sequence). Trimming removed 5 bases at V and 1 base at J, with 15 bases between. The CDR3 is CASSPRGSRSYEQYF. CDR3 DNA: TGTGCCAGTAGTCCCAGGGGTTCTCGATCCTACGAGCAGTACTTC.

The chain employs TRBV9 and TRBJ2-1; 11 bases align to TRBD2. This CDR3 region has 14 residues. Germline V gives CDR1 SGDLS, CDR2 YYNGEE. V lost 4 bases and J lost 10; bases outside the gene matches: 7. CDR3 sequence: CASSNPGTSGEQFF. In DNA form, the CDR3 reads TGTGCCAGCAGCAATCCCGGGACTAGCGGCGAGCAGTTCTTC.

The chain has TRBV5-1 and TRBJ2-5; TRBD1 is a possible D gene (6 bases). V gave up 2 bases and J gave up 2 bases, with 10 bases separating them. Germline CDR1 reads SGHRS; CDR2 reads YFSETQ. This CDR3 has 14 residues. CDR3 nucleotides: TGCGCCAGCAGCTTCATAGGACAGCAAGAGACCCAGTACTTC. Its translation is CASSFIGQQETQYF.

This clone occurred once. The chain combines TRBV27 with TRBJ1-6, with D uncertain. V was shortened by 2 bases and J by 6 bases, with 5 bases between the two germline ends. There are 13 residues in the CDR3. The germline gives CDR1 MNHEY, CDR2 SMNVEV (reference sequence). CDR3 amino acids: CASSLELNSPLHF. The DNA for the CDR3 is TGTGCCAGCAGTTTAGAACTTAATTCACCCCTCCACTTT.

J is TRBJ2-5 and V is TRBV7-8; no firm D call. Germline V lookup: CDR1 SGHVS, CDR2 FQNEAQ. Trimming stripped 5 bases from V and 5 bases from J, with 9 bases between. The CDR3 is 12 residues long. The CDR3 bases are TGTGCCAGCAGCCTCTTTAGCGAGACCCAGTACTTC. It is translated as CASSLFSETQYF.

The V gene is TRBV6-1, the J gene TRBJ1-1, with TRBD1 identical over 9 bases. Trimming took 6 bases from V and 5 from J; bases not matched to a gene: 1. Germline-derived CDR1 and CDR2 are MNHNS and SASEGT. The CDR3 spans 12 residues. CDR3 region: CASRGQGTEAFF. CDR3 nucleotides: TGTGCCAGCAGGGGACAGGGAACTGAAGCTTTCTTT.

The chain links TRBV4-1 to TRBJ2-2; TRBD2 matches at 7 bases. There are 20 residues in the CDR3. Trimming removed 0 bases from V and 3 bases from J; junction bases left unmatched: 16. CDR1 MGHRA and CDR2 YSYEKL come from the germline V gene. CDR3 region: CASSQDWSAGVRLDTGELFF. The CDR3 region has the DNA TGCGCCAGCAGCCAAGATTGGTCCGCGGGAGTCAGGTTGGACACCGGGGAGCTGTTTTTT.

This sequence joins TRBV28 and TRBJ2-1, with D perhaps matching TRBD1 or TRBD2 (5 bases each). Trimming left V 5 bases short and J 3 bases short, with 14 bases between. Germline V gene data show CDR1 as MDHEN and CDR2 as SYDVKM. The CDR3 spans 15 residues. The CDR3 coding sequence is TGTGCCAGCAGTCCCGGGACCCTAGACTACAATGAGCAGTTCTTC. It codes for CASSPGTLDYNEQFF.

CDR3 sequence: CASRGMWNTGELFF. CDR3 nucleotide sequence: TGTGCCAGCAGGGGGATGTGGAACACCGGGGAGCTGTTTTTT. J is TRBJ2-2 and V is TRBV2; no clear D. V was cut by 6 bases and J by 1 base, with 9 bases left in between. The germline V gene has CDR1 SNHLY and CDR2 FYNNEI. The CDR3 length is 14 residues.

The chain has TRBV7-8 and TRBJ2-5, with D unclear. V was pared by 4 bases and J by 4 bases, with 4 bases between. There are 11 residues in the CDR3. The germline V gene has CDR1 SGHVS and CDR2 FQNEAQ. CDR3 nucleotide sequence: TGTGCCAGCAGCTCCGTAGAGACCCAGTACTTC. It encodes CASSSVETQYF.

This clone has just one count. The chain carries TRBV4-2 and TRBJ2-7; D is possibly TRBD1 or TRBD2 (5 bases each). V was trimmed by 4 bases and J by 3 bases, leaving 13 bases between them. The CDR3 has 14 residues. Germline CDR1 is LGHNA and CDR2 is YNFKEQ. CDR3 nucleotides: TGTGCCAGCAGCCCTCTGGGACGCAGCTACGAGCAGTACTTC. Translation gives CASSPLGRSYEQYF.

The rearrangement uses TRBV27 and TRBJ2-1, with TRBD1 as a possible D gene (6 bases). The V and J ends lost 5 bases and 2 bases respectively, with 10 bases between them. Looked up from germline, CDR1 is MNHEY and CDR2 is SMNVEV (reference sequence). The length of the CDR3 is 14 residues. The CDR3 region is CASSLDRAYNEQFF. The CDR3 DNA reads TGTGCCAGCAGTCTGGACAGAGCCTACAATGAGCAGTTCTTC.

This chain joins TRBV29-1 and TRBJ1-1; the D is unclear. The CDR3 contains 12 residues. The V end was cut by 2 bases, the J end by 7 bases, with 11 bases between. Germline CDR1 SQVTM, CDR2 ANQGSEA. The CDR3: CSVEQATLEAFF. The CDR3, as DNA: TGCAGCGTTGAACAGGCCACACTTGAAGCTTTCTTT.

CDR3 nucleotides: TGCAGCGTTGTTCACTCTGGGGCCAACGTCCTGACTTTC. Translating gives CSVVHSGANVLTF. The V call is TRBV29-1, the J call TRBJ2-6; D gene uncertain. CDR1 and CDR2 (germline): SQVTM, ANQGSEA. The CDR3 has 13 amino acids. The ends were cut back, 4 bases at V and 0 bases at J, with 4 bases in the middle.

The chain links TRBV2 to TRBJ2-1; 7 nucleotides align to TRBD1. The germline V gene encodes CDR1 SNHLY and CDR2 FYNNEI. The CDR3 is 12 amino acids. Losses at the gene ends were 11 bases for V and 4 bases for J; bases not matched to a gene: 5. CDR3 bases: TGTGCCGGAGGACAGGTTTACAATGAGCAGTTCTTC. This encodes CAGGQVYNEQFF. The full variable domain, with the rest looked up from reference TRBV2 and TRBJ2-1, is EPEVTQTPSHQVTQMGQEVILRCVPISNHLYFYWYRQILGQKVEFLVSFYNNEISEKSEIFDDQFSVERPDGSNFTLKIRSTKLEDSAMYFCAGGQVYNEQFFGPGTRLTVL.

The CDR3 protein is CASSSHRNTEAFF. In DNA, the CDR3 is TGTGCCAGTAGTTCTCACAGGAACACTGAAGCTTTCTTT. The chain joins TRBV19 to TRBJ1-1; no clear D gene. The CDR3 is 13 amino acids. V was clipped by 5 bases and J by 1 base, with 8 bases between them. In germline, CDR1 is LNHDA, CDR2 SQIVND (reference sequence).

The chain uses TRBV19 and TRBJ2-1; weak D call: TRBD1 (5 bases). The CDR3 length is 14 residues. With 3 bases removed from V and 10 bases from J, the gap between germline ends came to 16 bases. Germline-derived CDR1 and CDR2 are LNHDA and SQIVND (reference sequence). The DNA for the CDR3 is TGTGCCAGTAGTATGCCCGACAGTACCCGAGAGCAGTTCTTC. Protein sequence: CASSMPDSTREQFF.

The chain is built from TRBV27 and TRBJ1-4; 10 bases agree with TRBD1. This CDR3 is built from 15 residues. The ends lost 6 bases at V and 7 bases at J; junction bases unmatched: 8. Germline V gives CDR1 MNHEY, CDR2 SMNVEV (reference sequence). CDR3 amino acids: CASSSAGTGVEKLFF. The CDR3 bases are TGTGCCAGCAGCTCCGCCGGGACAGGGGTTGAAAAACTGTTTTTT. Using reference TRBV27 and TRBJ1-4 for the parts outside the CDR3, the full variable domain is EAQVTQNPRYLITVTGKKLTVTCSQNMNHEYMSWYRQDPGLGLRQIYYSMNVEVTDKGDVPEGYKVSRKEKRNFPLILESPSPNQTSLYFCASSSAGTGVEKLFFGSGTQLSVL.